A single sample is the source of the 26 T cell receptor beta chains below, sequenced in a study of Ad26.COV2.S vaccination and SARS-CoV-2 variants. TCRdb's table, derived via immunoSEQ multiplex PCR, lists solely in-frame clones and lacks some. Here the sample spans 350,000 to 450,000 clones, around 93% being singletons. As to treatment: some 20 received Ad26.COV2.S at low or high dose, single or two shots; 5 received placebo; per-sample allocation not given. Day 63 after the first injection of vaccine or placebo was the sampling time. Here the sequenced sample was peripheral blood, taken in a trial of Ad26.COV2.S vaccine versus placebo. Source of these receptors: a person aged 18-60 years who received the Ad26.COV2.S COVID-19 vaccine or a placebo.

The CDR3 region is CASSPIAGGQETQYF. CDR3 DNA sequence: TGTGCCAGCAGCCCAATAGCGGGGGGGCAAGAGACCCAGTACTTC. V gene TRBV7-2 combines with J gene TRBJ2-5; 11 bases line up with TRBD2. J was trimmed by 2 bases and V by 5 bases; bases with no gene match: 4. CDR3 size: 15 residues. Germline V gene sequence: CDR1 SGHTA, CDR2 FQGNSA.

This chain uses TRBV18 with TRBJ2-3; possible D gene TRBD1, 5 bases. CDR3 length: 14 amino acids. The V gene lost 3 bases and the J gene lost 5 bases, with 12 bases spanning the gap. The germline CDR1 and CDR2 sequences are KGHSH and LQKENI. The CDR3 region is CASSPGLNGDTQYF. CDR3 nucleotides: TGTGCCAGCTCACCGGGGCTCAACGGAGATACGCAGTATTTT.

The rearrangement links TRBV5-4 to TRBJ2-5; 11 nucleotides agree with TRBD1. CDR1 SGHNT and CDR2 YYREEE come from the germline V gene (reference sequence). This CDR3 is 14 amino acids long. Trimming at V came to 4 bases and at J to 5 bases, leaving 4 bases not matched to a gene. CDR3 loop: CASSGQGALETQYF. The DNA of the CDR3 is TGTGCCAGCAGCGGACAGGGGGCGCTGGAGACCCAGTACTTC.

The chain couples TRBV30 to TRBJ2-5; D unresolved. The CDR3 is made up of 18 amino acids. V dropped 8 bases and J dropped 0 bases, with 28 bases sitting between them. Germline lookup yields CDR1 GTSNPN and CDR2 SVGIG (reference sequence). The chain's CDR3 is CALETYTMAAQYQETQYF. The CDR3 DNA reads TGTGCCCTGGAAACGTATACGATGGCGGCCCAGTACCAAGAGACCCAGTACTTC.

The CDR3 bases are TGTGCCAGCAGCTTAGATTTGATGGACGAGCAGTACTTC. As protein: CASSLDLMDEQYF. The chain joins TRBV11-2 to TRBJ2-7, with D unresolved. Trimming stripped 0 bases from V and 5 bases from J, with 8 bases between. This CDR3 has 13 residues. From germline, CDR1 is SGHAT and CDR2 FQNNGV.

The chain uses TRBV5-1 and TRBJ1-1, with 7 bases fitting TRBD1. The CDR3 spans 13 residues. Unmatched junction bases numbered 3, after V lost 1 base and J lost 6 bases. Germline CDR1 is SGHRS and CDR2 is YFSETQ. The CDR3 region has the DNA TGCGCCAGCAGCTTGCAGGGGGTTGCTGAAGCTTTCTTT. Protein sequence: CASSLQGVAEAFF. The whole variable domain, remainder taken from reference TRBV5-1 and TRBJ1-1, is KAGVTQTPRYLIKTRGQQVTLSCSPISGHRSVSWYQQTPGQGLQFLFEYFSETQRNKGNFPGRFSGRQFSNSRSEMNVSTLELGDSALYLCASSLQGVAEAFFGQGTRLTVV.

On this clone itself: This same CDR3 is encoded by further DNA sequences in the sample. This chain links TRBV7-2 with TRBJ1-5, with D possibly TRBD1 on 6 matching bases. This CDR3 has 14 residues. The V end was cut by 5 bases, the J end by 0 bases, with 8 bases between. Germline V lookup: CDR1 SGHTA, CDR2 FQGNSA. CDR3 in DNA: TGTGCCAGCAGCCCGGACAGTAGCAATCAGCCCCAGCATTTT. Its protein product is CASSPDSSNQPQHF. The whole variable domain, filled in from reference TRBV7-2 and TRBJ1-5, reads GAGVSQSPSNKVTEKGKDVELRCDPISGHTALYWYRQSLGQGLEFLIYFQGNSAPDKSGLPSDRFSAERTGGSVSTLTIQRTQQEDSAVYLCASSPDSSNQPQHFGDGTRLSIL.

The chain is built from TRBV27 and TRBJ1-4; 10 positions match TRBD1. Per germline, CDR1 MNHEY and CDR2 SMNVEV (reference sequence). V shed 5 bases and J 6 bases; nucleotides not matched to a gene: 6. The CDR3 covers 15 residues. CDR3 sequence: CASSLLGTGDEKLFF. CDR3 bases: TGTGCCAGCAGTCTCTTGGGGACAGGGGATGAAAAACTGTTTTTT.

The DNA for the CDR3 is TGTGCCAGTACCCCCCGTTTTTCACATGAAGCTTTCTTT. It yields the protein CASTPRFSHEAFF. This chain links TRBV19 with TRBJ1-1, with D hard to call. Trimming shortened V by 7 bases and J by 7 bases, and 16 bases separated the two germline ends. The germline CDR1 and CDR2 sequences are LNHDA and SQIVND (reference sequence). The CDR3 has 13 residues.

This clone was counted once. The J gene is TRBJ1-2, the V gene TRBV21-1. TRBV21-1 is classified as a pseudogene. The CDR3 extends over 12 amino acids. The CDR3 bases are TGTGCCAGCAGAGAGGGGTTCTATGGCTACACCTTC. Protein product: CASREGFYGYTF.

The J gene is TRBJ2-3, the V gene TRBV28; D is possibly TRBD1 or TRBD2 (7 bases each). Deletions cut 6 bases from V and 6 bases from J, with 13 bases between. The CDR3 contains 13 residues. Germline V gene sequence: CDR1 MDHEN, CDR2 SYDVKM. The CDR3 coding sequence is TGTGCCAGCAGCCGGCAGGGGGGGGATACGCAGTATTTT. It encodes CASSRQGGDTQYF.

The gene calls are TRBV5-6 and TRBJ2-7, with TRBD2 as a possible D gene (5 bases). The CDR3 extends over 13 amino acids. The germline V gene encodes CDR1 SGHDT and CDR2 YYEEEE. V lost 1 base and J lost 5, with 10 bases in between. The CDR3 DNA is TGTGCCAGCAGCTTGAGACTGGGAGACGAGCAGTACTTC. Protein product: CASSLRLGDEQYF. The whole variable domain, remainder taken from reference TRBV5-6 and TRBJ2-7, is DAGVTQSPTHLIKTRGQQVTLRCSPKSGHDTVSWYQQALGQGPQFIFQYYEEEERQRGNFPDRFSGHQFPNYSSELNVNALLLGDSALYLCASSLRLGDEQYFGPGTRLTVT.

V gene TRBV28 combines with J gene TRBJ1-2, with 8 bases aligning to TRBD1. Germline trimming cut 4 bases from V and 8 bases from J; bases unmatched to any gene: 6. The CDR3 extends over 13 amino acids. The germline V gene encodes CDR1 MDHEN and CDR2 SYDVKM. The CDR3 spells CASSSVRGHGYTF. The CDR3, as DNA: TGTGCCAGCAGTTCGGTCAGGGGGCACGGCTACACCTTC.

This clone was found once. This chain connects TRBV6-4 to TRBJ2-3; D gene uncertain. V gave up 4 bases and J gave up 4 bases, with 15 bases separating them. The germline CDR1 and CDR2 sequences are MRHNA and SNTAGT. This CDR3 comprises 15 residues. The CDR3 loop reads CASSVEAGGADTQYF. The DNA of the CDR3 is TGTGCCAGCAGTGTTGAAGCTGGCGGCGCAGATACGCAGTATTTT.

The J gene is TRBJ2-7, the V gene TRBV27; 9 bases are shared with TRBD1. In germline, CDR1 is MNHEY, CDR2 SMNVEV (reference sequence). V was clipped by 5 bases and J by 3 bases; unmatched bases: 8. The CDR3 is made up of 15 amino acids. CDR3 in amino acids: CASSTRGTGSYEQYF. CDR3 DNA: TGTGCCAGCAGTACCCGGGGGACAGGGAGCTACGAGCAGTACTTC.

The chain couples TRBV6-5 to TRBJ1-6; D unclear. This CDR3 has 16 residues. Trimming left V 2 bases short and J 6 bases short, with 14 bases between. Germline V gene lookup returns CDR1 MNHEY and CDR2 SVGAGI. CDR3 protein: CASSYEVNSGNSPLHF. Here the CDR3 DNA reads TGTGCCAGCAGTTACGAAGTCAACTCGGGTAATTCACCCCTCCACTTT.

The V call is TRBV5-1, the J call TRBJ2-7; D not resolved. The germline V gene has CDR1 SGHRS and CDR2 YFSETQ. The V and J ends lost 0 bases and 3 bases respectively, with 7 bases between them. This CDR3 is built from 13 residues. CDR3 region: CASSLALNYEQYF. The CDR3 DNA reads TGCGCCAGCAGCTTGGCGCTAAACTACGAGCAGTACTTC.

The V call is TRBV7-2, the J call TRBJ1-4, with D unclear. CDR3 length: 14 residues. The germline V gene has CDR1 SGHTA and CDR2 FQGNSA. V was cut by 5 bases and J by 5 bases, with 12 bases left in between. The CDR3 protein is CASSRSGSNEKLFF. In nucleotides, the CDR3 is TGTGCCAGCAGCCGCAGTGGGAGCAATGAAAAACTGTTTTTT.

This clone was counted once. This chain uses TRBV28 with TRBJ2-1; D remains unclear. Germline V gene lookup returns CDR1 MDHEN and CDR2 SYDVKM. The length of the CDR3 is 13 residues. Between the trimmed V and J ends, which lost 1 base and 7 bases, there was a span of 8 bases. The CDR3 DNA follows: TGTGCCAGCAGTTTATTAAGTGGAAATGAGCAGTTCTTC. It translates to CASSLLSGNEQFF.

J is TRBJ2-3 and V is TRBV7-6; possible D gene TRBD2, 6 bases. The CDR3 is 15 amino acids. Trimming took 1 base from V and 4 from J, leaving 12 bases between them. Germline V gene lookup returns CDR1 SGHVS and CDR2 FNYEAQ. CDR3 DNA: TGTGCCAGCAGCTTAGGCCCGGGCGGGGCAGATACGCAGTATTTT. Amino acid sequence: CASSLGPGGADTQYF.

The chain couples TRBV14 to TRBJ2-3, with a possible D match to TRBD2 (7 bases). CDR3 length: 16 amino acids. Germline loops: CDR1 SGHDN, CDR2 FVKESK. V was shortened by 2 bases and J by 2 bases, with 14 bases between the two germline ends. The CDR3 protein is CASSQRGAATTDTQYF. The CDR3 DNA reads as TGTGCCAGCAGCCAACGGGGGGCCGCCACCACAGATACGCAGTATTTT.

V is TRBV7-9 and J is TRBJ2-3; maybe TRBD1 (5 bases). Germline V gives CDR1 SEHNR, CDR2 FQNEAQ (reference sequence). The CDR3 has 14 amino acids. The V end lost 10 bases, the J end lost 0 bases, and 14 bases lay between the germline ends. CDR3 loop: CATQRQTSTDTQYF. The CDR3, as DNA: TGTGCCACCCAACGACAGACTAGCACAGATACGCAGTATTTT. Looking up the rest from reference TRBV7-9 and TRBJ2-3 gives the full variable domain: DTGVSQNPRHKITKRGQNVTFRCDPISEHNRLYWYRQTLGQGPEFLTYFQNEAQLEKSRLLSDRFSAERPKGSFSTLEIQRTEQGDSAMYLCATQRQTSTDTQYFGPGTRLTVL.

This chain connects TRBV7-9 to TRBJ2-1; 8 bases fit TRBD1. V lost 10 bases, J lost 15 bases, and 11 bases stayed unmatched. This CDR3 has 11 amino acids. Per the germline V gene, CDR1 is SEHNR and CDR2 is FQNEAQ (reference sequence). In nucleotides, the CDR3 is TGTGCCACCTCCCTAGGGACAGGTGTGTTCTTC. Protein: CATSLGTGVFF.

This clone was counted a single time. The chain links TRBV5-1 to TRBJ2-3, with 9 bases lining up with TRBD2. Losses at the gene ends were 5 bases for V and 1 base for J; bases not matched to a gene: 2. Germline V gene lookup returns CDR1 SGHRS and CDR2 YFSETQ. CDR3 length: 14 residues. The DNA for the CDR3 is TGCGCCAGCAGTTTAGCGGGGGGCACAGATACGCAGTATTTT. It encodes CASSLAGGTDTQYF.

The chain recombines TRBV9 with TRBJ2-5, with 9 bases lining up with TRBD1. With 3 bases clipped from V and 5 bases from J, the junction kept 5 bases outside the gene matches. The CDR3 loop spans 14 amino acids. Germline CDR1 and CDR2: SGDLS and YYNGEE. As DNA, the CDR3 is TGTGCCAGCAGCGCCCGGGACAGGGTTGAGACCCAGTACTTC. It is translated as CASSARDRVETQYF. The full variable domain, its missing parts supplied by reference TRBV9 and TRBJ2-5, is DSGVTQTPKHLITATGQRVTLRCSPRSGDLSVYWYQQSLDQGLQFLIQYYNGEERAKGNILERFSAQQFPDLHSELNLSSLELGDSALYFCASSARDRVETQYFGPGTRLLVL.

The chain employs TRBV7-8 and TRBJ2-5; no reliable D call. This CDR3 spans 14 amino acids. Trimming removed 1 base at V and 8 bases at J, with 14 bases between. Germline V gives CDR1 SGHVS, CDR2 FQNEAQ. The CDR3 here is CASSLGAALATQYF. CDR3 nucleotides: TGTGCCAGCAGCTTAGGGGCGGCCTTAGCTACCCAGTACTTC.